This TCR beta chain was obtained from a study of shared clonotypes between healthy human individuals. Study as a whole: CD4 naive cells filled three plates per donor, CD4 memory three, CD8 naive two and CD8 memory one.

V lost 0 bases and J 5 bases, leaving 13 bases between the germline ends. The CDR3 length is 15 residues. Per the germline V gene, CDR1 is SGDLS and CDR2 is YYNGEE. Measured with immunoSEQ multiplex PCR; TCRdb has only the in-frame clones, and not every one. The top ten hold 1.5% to 2% of the sample, which has about 2.1 million clones, roughly 93% seen once. The naive CD8 subset, CD45RO-negative cells positively selected for CCR7, excluded terminally differentiated effector memory CD45RA+ cells. The donors, all of them Caucasian adults, lived in Nashville, Tennessee. The TCR sequence derives from a man younger than 30 in good health. Some clones in this sample may be carry-over from other donors' samples. The genes are TRBV9 and TRBJ2-3; D is unresolved. The source material was naive CD8+ T cells from PBMCs. CDR3 protein: CASSVAGGMGDTQYF. CDR3 coding DNA: TGTGCCAGCAGCGTAGCTGGCGGTATGGGAGATACGCAGTATTTT.